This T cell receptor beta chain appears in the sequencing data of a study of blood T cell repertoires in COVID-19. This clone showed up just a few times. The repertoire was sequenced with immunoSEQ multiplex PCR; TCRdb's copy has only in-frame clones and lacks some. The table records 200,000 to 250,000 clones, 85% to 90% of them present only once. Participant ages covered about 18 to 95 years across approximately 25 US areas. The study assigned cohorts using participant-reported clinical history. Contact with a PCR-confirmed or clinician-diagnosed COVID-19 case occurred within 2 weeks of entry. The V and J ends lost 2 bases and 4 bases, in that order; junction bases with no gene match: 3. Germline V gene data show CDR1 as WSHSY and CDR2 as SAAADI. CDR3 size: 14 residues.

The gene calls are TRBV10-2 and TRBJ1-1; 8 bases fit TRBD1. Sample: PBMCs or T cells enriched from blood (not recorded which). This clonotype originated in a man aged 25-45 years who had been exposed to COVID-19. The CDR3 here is CASSEQGAPTEAFF. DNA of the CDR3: TGCGCCAGCAGTGAGCAGGGGGCGCCCACTGAAGCTTTCTTT.